A selection of T cell receptor beta chains follows, all from one sample in a study of siplizumab effects on memory and regulatory T cells. TCRdb's table, derived via immunoSEQ multiplex PCR, lists solely in-frame clones and lacks some. The data hold tens of thousands of clones, with roughly 87% observed a single time. The sequencing sample was made of Tregs sorted from blood. The source is a human donor in good health. Each CDR3 is given with its conserved first and last residue. The D gene is left open where the match is weak. Size is omitted from some rows. Given values are once, few, many or a class for expanded clones.

TRBJ2-5,TRBV2,NA,NA,CASSERTETQYF,TGTGCCAGCAGTGAAAGAACCGAGACCCAGTACTTC
TRBJ2-7,TRBV11-1,NA,TRBD2,CASSLGASGLEEQYF,TGTGCCAGCAGCTTAGGGGCTAGCGGCCTGGAGGAGCAGTACTTC
TRBJ2-2,TRBV4-1,NA,NA,CASSQDDYTGELFF,TGCGCCAGCAGCCAAGACGATTACACCGGGGAGCTGTTTTTT
TRBJ2-3,TRBV10-3,NA,TRBD2,CAIGLAGDGDTQYF,TGTGCCATCGGGCTAGCGGGAGATGGAGATACGCAGTATTTT
TRBJ2-2,TRBV18,NA,NA,CASSPPTGGTGELFF,TGTGCCAGCTCACCACCGACGGGCGGGACCGGGGAGCTGTTTTTT
TRBJ2-3,TRBV7-3,NA,TRBD2,CASSSAGSTDTQYF,TGTGCCAGCAGTTCAGCGGGGAGCACAGATACGCAGTATTTT
TRBJ1-2,TRBV14,NA,NA,CASSQGQIYGYTF,TGTGCCAGCAGCCAAGGACAGATCTATGGCTACACCTTC
TRBJ1-4,TRBV29-1,NA,NA,CSARSSRVGEKLFF,TGCAGCGCTCGCTCCTCCAGGGTCGGTGAAAAACTGTTTTTT
TRBJ2-7,TRBV10-3,NA,NA,CASQRFPDSYEQYF,TGTGCCTCCCAGCGGTTCCCGGACTCCTACGAGCAGTACTTC
TRBJ2-7,TRBV5-1,NA,NA,CASSFLGGSSYEQYF,TGCGCCAGCAGCTTTTTGGGGGGCAGCTCCTACGAGCAGTACTTC
TRBJ2-5,TRBV5-4,NA,NA,CASSRDRPETQYF,TGTGCCAGCAGCAGAGACAGGCCAGAGACCCAGTACTTC
TRBJ2-1,TRBV7-8,NA,TRBD2,CASSLEWQRGGSSRVFNEQFF,TGTGCCAGCAGCTTAGAGTGGCAGCGGGGGGGGTCATCCCGGGTGTTCAATGAGCAGTTCTTC
TRBJ2-1,TRBV18,NA,TRBD1,CASSQQGFGNEQFF,TGTGCCAGCTCACAACAGGGGTTCGGCAATGAGCAGTTCTTC
TRBJ1-2,TRBV5-3,NA,TRBD1,CARSLGQGGYTF,TGTGCCAGAAGCTTGGGACAGGGTGGCTACACCTTC
TRBJ2-1,TRBV19,NA,NA,CASSINRGSVPPNEQFF,TGTGCCAGTAGTATAAATCGGGGGTCGGTCCCTCCCAATGAGCAGTTCTTC
TRBJ1-1,TRBV15,NA,NA,CATSTGPLGGAFF,TGTGCCACCAGCACGGGCCCTTTAGGAGGAGCTTTCTTT
TRBJ1-1,TRBV18,NA,NA,CASSPADTEAFF,TGTGCCAGCTCACCAGCGGACACTGAAGCTTTCTTT
TRBJ2-1,TRBV5-1,NA,TRBD1,CASSSGTGKSRSYNEQFF,TGCGCCAGCAGCTCCGGGACAGGGAAATCCCGCTCCTACAATGAGCAGTTCTTC
TRBJ1-1,TRBV5-5,NA,TRBD1,CASSLTGGRTEAFF,TGTGCCAGCAGCTTGACAGGGGGTCGCACTGAAGCTTTCTTT
TRBJ1-5,TRBV7-9,NA,NA,CASSLGLPNQPQHF,TGTGCCAGCAGCTTAGGGCTGCCGAATCAGCCCCAGCATTTT
TRBJ2-7,TRBV6-5,NA,NA,CASQGGLKQYF,TGTGCCAGCCAGGGCGGGCTCAAGCAGTACTTC
TRBJ2-1,TRBV30,NA,TRBD1,CAWNRGVYNEQFF,TGTGCCTGGAACAGGGGGGTTTACAATGAGCAGTTCTTC
TRBJ1-5,TRBV2,once,NA,CASNRENNQPQHF,TGTGCCAGCAACAGGGAGAACAATCAGCCCCAGCATTTT
TRBJ2-7,TRBV5-4,once,NA,CASSLGDIPYEQYF,TGTGCCAGCAGCTTAGGGGACATACCCTACGAGCAGTACTTC
TRBJ1-2,TRBV18,NA,NA,CASSPGSQEHGYTF,TGTGCCAGCTCACCGGGGTCGCAGGAACATGGCTACACCTTC
TRBJ1-1,TRBV21-1,NA,NA,CASSVPGYTIRTEAFF,TGTGCCAGCAGTGTTCCGGGCTACACAATTCGCACTGAAGCTTTCTTT
TRBJ1-4,TRBV28,NA,NA,CASSRQPNEKLFF,TGTGCCAGCTCGAGACAGCCTAATGAAAAACTGTTTTTT
TRBJ2-7,TRBV7-9,NA,NA,CASSLFRVSYDEQYF,TGTGCCAGCAGTTTATTCAGGGTCTCCTACGACGAGCAGTACTTC
TRBJ1-1,TRBV23-1,NA,NA,CASTLRRGNPEAFF,TGCGCCAGCACCCTGAGGAGGGGGAACCCTGAAGCTTTCTTT
TRBJ1-1,TRBV7-8,NA,TRBD1,CASSLGTGYAEAFF,TGTGCCAGCAGCTTAGGGACAGGGTACGCTGAAGCTTTCTTT
TRBJ2-6,TRBV7-2,few,NA,CASSPMIPTPFSGANVLTF,TGTGCCAGCAGCCCAATGATACCTACCCCTTTCTCTGGGGCCAACGTCCTGACTTTC
TRBJ1-5,TRBV19,NA,NA,CASQYSNQPQHF,TGTGCCAGTCAATATAGCAATCAGCCCCAGCATTTT
TRBJ2-3,TRBV5-4,NA,TRBD1,CASSLLKWGQGTDTQYF,TGTGCCAGCAGCCTCCTAAAGTGGGGACAGGGTACAGATACGCAGTATTTT
TRBJ2-5,TRBV11-1,NA,NA,CASSLGLNEETQYF,TGTGCCAGCAGCTTGGGACTGAACGAAGAGACCCAGTACTTC